This TCR beta chain was recorded in a study of T-cell memory formation after mild COVID-19. Study-wide context: TCR clusters showed largely donor specificity.

TCR alpha and TCR beta cDNA libraries carrying sample barcodes and UMIs were produced by 5'RACE using constant-segment primers. TCRdb redid the calling of the 5' RACE reads with MiXCR, one entry per CDR3 protein. The sample lists around 250,000 distinct CDR3 sequences, roughly 16% seen once, with more than 20% in the top ten. The CDR3 contains 14 residues. From germline, CDR1 is LGHDT and CDR2 YNNKEL (reference sequence). V gave up 5 bases and J gave up 7 bases, with 17 bases separating them. The chain links TRBV3-1 to TRBJ2-5, with D perhaps matching TRBD1 or TRBD2 (5 bases each). The clonotype comes from a man aged 18 to 29 who had mild COVID-19 (a few samples of this study predate the infection). Cell type and time point are not known. Specimen: PBMCs or a T cell subset sorted from them (not recorded which). In DNA, the CDR3 is TGTGCCAGCAGCTTAGCCGGGACCCCCGGGACCCAGTACTTC. This codes for CASSLAGTPGTQYF.